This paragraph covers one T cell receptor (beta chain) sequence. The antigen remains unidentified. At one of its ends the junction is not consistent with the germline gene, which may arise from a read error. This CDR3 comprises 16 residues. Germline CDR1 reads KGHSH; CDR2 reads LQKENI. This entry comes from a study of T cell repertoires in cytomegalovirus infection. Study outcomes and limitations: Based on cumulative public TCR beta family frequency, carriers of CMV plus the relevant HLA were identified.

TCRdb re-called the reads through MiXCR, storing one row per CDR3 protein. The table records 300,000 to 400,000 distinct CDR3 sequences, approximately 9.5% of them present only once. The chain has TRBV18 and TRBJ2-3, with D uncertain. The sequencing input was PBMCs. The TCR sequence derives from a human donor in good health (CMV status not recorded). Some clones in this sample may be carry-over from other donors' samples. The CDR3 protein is CASPPARPFGTDTQYF. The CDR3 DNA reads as TGTGCCAGCCCACCAGCCAGGCCGTTCGGCACAGATACGCAGTATTTT.